These 2 T cell receptor beta chains originate from one sample sequenced in a study of T-cell memory formation after mild COVID-19. TCRdb re-analysed the 5' RACE reads in MiXCR, keeping a single row per CDR3 protein. This table has roughly 190,000 distinct CDR3 sequences, about 10% appearing once. Sequencing was done on a sample of PBMCs or a T cell subset sorted from them (not recorded which). Source of these receptors: a man aged 18 to 35 who had mild COVID-19 (a few samples of this study predate the infection). Cell type and time point are not known.

This chain links TRBV7-9 with TRBJ2-7; 8 bases map to TRBD1. Losses at the gene ends were 2 bases for V and 5 bases for J; bases not matched to a gene: 5. The CDR3 length is 14 residues. Germline CDR1 is SEHNR and CDR2 is FQNEAQ (reference sequence). This CDR3 reads CASSLNQGAHEQYF. Here the CDR3 DNA reads TGTGCCAGCAGCTTAAATCAGGGGGCCCACGAGCAGTACTTC.

In its sample, this clonotype was seen once. The chain employs TRBV18 and TRBJ2-3; a possible D gene is TRBD1 (6 bases). Germline CDR1 KGHSH, CDR2 LQKENI. The CDR3 is made up of 14 amino acids. Trimming took off 1 base at V and 6 bases at J, with 11 bases between the two ends. Here the CDR3 reads CASSPQTGSDTQYF. CDR3 nucleotides: TGTGCCAGCTCACCACAAACAGGGAGTGATACGCAGTATTTT.